A selection of T cell receptor beta chains follows, all from one sample in a study of shared clonotypes between healthy human individuals. Only in-frame clones appear in the TCRdb table, and some are missing; sequencing was by immunoSEQ multiplex PCR. The data contain 760,000 or so clones, around 96% of them singletons. Sample: naive CD8+ T cells sorted from blood. Source of these receptors: a man between 25 and 39 years old in good health. CDR3s leave out the opening cysteine and the closing phenylalanine or tryptophan. Expanded clones are given a class, and other clones once, few, many or no size at all.

j_call v_call clone_size cdr3_aa
TRBJ2-7 TRBV6-1 . ASSPNLVGGREQY
TRBJ2-5 TRBV27 . ASSPWDRGQETQY
TRBJ2-3 TRBV27 . ASSFRQGGTDTQY
TRBJ2-5 TRBV9 . ASSQEGGGETQY
TRBJ2-7 TRBV4-1 . ASSQDKSSDSYEQY
TRBJ2-7 TRBV7-9 . ASSPSTAGSYEQY
TRBJ2-5 TRBV7-3 . ASSQSLTGEGETQY
TRBJ1-2 TRBV28 . ASSLNSNYGYT
TRBJ2-5 TRBV11-1 . ASSSWDRDETQY
TRBJ2-3 TRBV5-3 . ARSSWRVYTQY
TRBJ2-7 TRBV7-9 once ASSQPPYEQY